This TCR beta chain derives from a study of blood T cell repertoires in COVID-19. V lost 6 bases, J lost 0 bases, and 14 bases lay in between. Looked up from germline, CDR1 is MNHNY and CDR2 is SVGAGI (reference sequence). The CDR3 sequence is 15 residues long. Only in-frame clones appear in the TCRdb table, and some are missing; sequencing was by immunoSEQ multiplex PCR. The sample holds roughly 400,000 clones, approximately 87% seen once. Material: peripheral blood. This receptor was obtained from an older woman with COVID-19, enrolled during active disease. The V and J genes are TRBV6-6 and TRBJ1-2; D perhaps matches TRBD1 (6 bases). The DNA for the CDR3 is TGTGCCAGCAGACCGGGGGGCCATACTAACTATGGCTACACCTTC. Translated, it gives CASRPGGHTNYGYTF.